Reported below is one T cell receptor (beta chain). Other nucleotide sequences from this sample produce the same CDR3. Only in-frame clones appear in the TCRdb table, and some are missing; sequencing was by immunoSEQ multiplex PCR. The sample carries 94,000 or so clones, roughly 84% recorded once. The CDR3 extends over 13 amino acids. The V gene's germline CDR1 is SGHRS and CDR2 YFSETQ. With 3 bases clipped from V and 4 bases from J, the junction kept 3 bases outside the gene matches. The data stem from a study of OX40 agonist ivuxolimab in advanced cancers. This material consisted of CD4+ or CD8+ T cells sorted from blood, taken in a trial of the OX40 agonist ivuxolimab. The chain joins TRBV5-1 to TRBJ2-5; TRBD1 agrees at 7 bases. This receptor was identified in an adult with an advanced solid tumor such as melanoma, head and neck, liver or kidney cancer. The CDR3 reads CASSSRGRETQYF. Written as DNA, the CDR3 is TGCGCCAGCAGCTCCAGGGGGAGAGAGACCCAGTACTTC.